The 20 T cell receptor beta chains in this list originate from one sample, sequenced in a study of T-cell memory formation after mild COVID-19. TCRdb analysed the 5' RACE reads with MiXCR anew, one entry per CDR3 protein. Among 350,000 to 400,000 distinct CDR3 sequences, around an eighth were seen once, and the ten largest hold around 21%. The specimen sequenced was PBMCs or a T cell subset sorted from them (not recorded which). These receptor sequences come from a man between 18 and 29 years old who had mild COVID-19 (a few samples of this study predate the infection). Cell type and time point are not known.

The sample holds many counts of this clonotype. The rearrangement links TRBV3-1 to TRBJ2-5, with D possibly being TRBD1 or TRBD2 (5 bases each). V dropped 7 bases and J dropped 4 bases, with 19 bases sitting between them. Looked up from germline, CDR1 is LGHDT and CDR2 is YNNKEL (reference sequence). This CDR3 region has 15 residues. Here the CDR3 reads CASTQERGWRETQYF. CDR3 coding DNA: TGTGCCAGCACCCAGGAGAGGGGATGGAGAGAGACCCAGTACTTC.

This clonotype was seen only a few times. The CDR3 nucleotides read TGTGCCAGCAGCCATGTTGCGAGGGGCTGGGACAATGAGCAGTTCTTC. Protein product: CASSHVARGWDNEQFF. The chain recombines TRBV14 with TRBJ2-1; D may match TRBD1 or TRBD2 (5 bases each). This CDR3 spans 16 amino acids. Germline V CDR1 and CDR2: SGHDN, FVKESK. V was pared by 3 bases and J by 5 bases, with 17 bases between.

This chain's CDR3 is CSARTKVSYEQYF. Here the CDR3 DNA reads TGCAGTGCTAGAACCAAAGTATCCTACGAGCAGTACTTC. This chain uses TRBV20-1 with TRBJ2-7; no firm D call. The CDR3 length is 13 residues. V was cut by 2 bases and J by 1 base, with 9 bases left in between. The germline V gene has CDR1 DFQATT and CDR2 SNEGSKA (reference sequence).

This clonotype was seen once. The genes are TRBV2 and TRBJ1-2; D gene uncertain. The CDR3 sequence is 13 residues long. The V and J ends lost 10 bases and 4 bases respectively, with 16 bases between them. Germline CDR1 and CDR2: SNHLY and FYNNEI. CDR3 bases: TGTGCCAAAAAAAGGGCAGGAGGCTATGGCTACACCTTC. This gives the protein CAKKRAGGYGYTF.

This clonotype was picked up one time. This chain joins TRBV20-1 and TRBJ1-1; weak D call: TRBD1 (6 bases). Trimming shortened V by 6 bases and J by 4 bases, and 21 bases separated the two germline ends. The germline CDR1 and CDR2 sequences are DFQATT and SNEGSKA (reference sequence). The CDR3 is made up of 15 amino acids. CDR3 loop: CSAQEGTRFSTEAFF. The CDR3 DNA is TGCAGTGCCCAAGAGGGGACACGGTTTTCCACTGAAGCTTTCTTT.

V usage is TRBV5-4 and J usage is TRBJ2-3, with TRBD2 identical over 9 bases. There are 15 residues in the CDR3. Germline V gene sequence: CDR1 SGHNT, CDR2 YYREEE (reference sequence). Trimming at V came to 3 bases and at J to 5 bases, leaving 7 bases not matched to a gene. In nucleotides, the CDR3 is TGTGCCAGCAGCTATCTAGCGGGAAAGCGAGATACGCAGTATTTT. Its protein is CASSYLAGKRDTQYF.

This rearrangement joins TRBV6-5 to TRBJ2-1; maybe TRBD2 (6 bases). Germline CDR1 is MNHEY and CDR2 is SVGAGI. This CDR3 has 13 residues. V shed 5 bases and J shed 6 bases, with 11 bases lying between them. CDR3 protein: CASSGFGSNEQFF. The CDR3 coding sequence is TGTGCCAGCAGTGGGTTCGGGAGCAATGAGCAGTTCTTC.

This clonotype has at least ten counts. This chain joins TRBV11-2 and TRBJ2-2; D is possibly TRBD2 (5 bases). Trimming cost V 5 bases and J 2 bases, with 9 bases left between them. Germline CDR1 is SGHAT and CDR2 is FQNNGV. The CDR3 consists of 14 residues. Written as DNA, the CDR3 is TGTGCCAGCAGCCCGCGACTAAACACCGGGGAGCTGTTTTTT. Amino acid sequence: CASSPRLNTGELFF. Complete variable domain (other parts from reference TRBV11-2 and TRBJ2-2): EAGVAQSPRYKIIEKRQSVAFWCNPISGHATLYWYQQILGQGPKLLIQFQNNGVVDDSQLPKDRFSAERLKGVDSTLKIQPAKLEDSAVYLCASSPRLNTGELFFGEGSRLTVL.

The genes are TRBV29-1 and TRBJ1-1; TRBD1 matches 10 bases. V shed 7 bases and J 5 bases; nucleotides not matched to a gene: 7. The CDR3 covers 13 residues. Germline CDR1 and CDR2: SQVTM and ANQGSEA. CDR3 sequence reads: CSAPGQGLTEAFF. The CDR3 bases are TGCAGCGCCCCGGGACAGGGGTTGACTGAAGCTTTCTTT.

This clonotype turned up a few times. V is TRBV10-3 and J is TRBJ2-7, with D possibly matching TRBD1 (6 bases). Trimming stripped 6 bases from V and 5 bases from J, with 14 bases between. This CDR3 comprises 13 residues. Germline V gene data show CDR1 as ENHRY and CDR2 as SYGVKD. The CDR3 loop reads CAIRGPGQDEQYF. For the CDR3, the DNA is TGTGCCATCAGGGGCCCGGGACAAGACGAGCAGTACTTC.

The chain recombines TRBV4-2 with TRBJ2-5; D is possibly TRBD2 (6 bases). Germline V gives CDR1 LGHNA, CDR2 YNFKEQ. V gave up 0 bases and J gave up 5 bases, with 13 bases separating them. The CDR3 has 15 residues. The CDR3 DNA is TGTGCCAGCAGCCAAGAGGGGAGCAGCGGGGAGACCCAGTACTTC. The encoded protein is CASSQEGSSGETQYF.

The chain joins TRBV18 to TRBJ1-3; D gene ambiguous. The length of the CDR3 is 14 residues. Between the trimmed V and J ends, which lost 1 base and 0 bases, there was a span of 4 bases. CDR1 is KGHSH, CDR2 LQKENI, per germline. The DNA for the CDR3 is TGTGCCAGCTCACCACTCCACTCTGGAAACACCATATATTTT. Encoded protein: CASSPLHSGNTIYF.

The chain is built from TRBV20-1 and TRBJ1-5; D gene ambiguous. The germline CDR1 and CDR2 sequences are DFQATT and SNEGSKA (reference sequence). The V and J ends lost 4 bases and 2 bases respectively, with 12 bases between them. CDR3 length: 14 amino acids. The CDR3 region is CSATGQARNQPQHF. CDR3 nucleotides: TGCAGTGCTACCGGGCAGGCCCGCAATCAGCCCCAGCATTTT.

This clonotype was recorded a few times. This rearrangement joins TRBV29-1 to TRBJ1-1; D ambiguous. CDR1 is SQVTM, CDR2 ANQGSEA, per germline. The CDR3 loop spans 12 amino acids. V lost 8 bases and J lost 2, with 12 bases in between. In nucleotides, the CDR3 is TGCAGCACTTACAGCGCCAACACTGAAGCTTTCTTT. It codes for CSTYSANTEAFF.

The rearrangement uses TRBV9 and TRBJ2-6; D gene unclear. Trimming took 7 bases from V and 0 from J, leaving 8 bases between them. Germline V gene data show CDR1 as SGDLS and CDR2 as YYNGEE. This CDR3 region has 14 residues. The CDR3 DNA reads TGTGCCAGCGCCCTGAGCTCTGGGGCCAACGTCCTGACTTTC. Its protein product is CASALSSGANVLTF.

This clonotype was seen a few times. V and J are TRBV7-6 and TRBJ2-7; D unclear. Trimming left V 1 base short and J 0 bases short, with 7 bases between. CDR1 and CDR2 (germline): SGHVS, FNYEAQ. The length of the CDR3 is 14 residues. DNA for the CDR3: TGTGCCAGCAGCTTAGATTGGGTCTCCTACGAGCAGTACTTC. It codes for CASSLDWVSYEQYF.

This clonotype was observed a few times. The J gene is TRBJ2-5, the V gene TRBV28; 10 bases agree with TRBD2. J gave up 4 bases and V 5 bases, and 10 bases lay outside the gene matches. Germline V gene data show CDR1 as MDHEN and CDR2 as SYDVKM. This CDR3 comprises 16 residues. The CDR3 coding sequence is TGTGCCAGCAGTCCCCCGAGGCTAGCGGGGGTAGAGACCCAGTACTTC. Amino acid sequence: CASSPPRLAGVETQYF.

This chain's CDR3 is CASTPTGEETQYF. The DNA of the CDR3 is TGTGCCAGCACCCCGACAGGGGAAGAGACCCAGTACTTC. The chain combines TRBV5-5 with TRBJ2-5, with TRBD1 identical over 8 bases. Germline V gives CDR1 SGHKS, CDR2 YYEKEE (reference sequence). V dropped 6 bases and J dropped 3; count of bases not matched to a gene: 4. The CDR3 consists of 13 residues.

V is TRBV7-2 and J is TRBJ2-7; possibly TRBD2 for D (5 bases). The CDR3 spans 14 residues. Germline V gene lookup returns CDR1 SGHTA and CDR2 FQGNSA. V was trimmed by 3 bases and J by 3 bases, leaving 12 bases between them. CDR3 sequence: CASSLVGVGYEQYF. The CDR3, as DNA: TGTGCCAGCAGCTTGGTCGGGGTTGGCTACGAGCAGTACTTC.

This clonotype was seen a single time. The V and J genes are TRBV24-1 and TRBJ1-5; no reliable D call. The CDR3 covers 12 residues. Germline CDR1 reads KGHDR; CDR2 reads SFDVKD. Trimming pared 3 bases from V and 4 bases from J, leaving 3 bases between. CDR3 coding DNA: TGTGCCACCAGTGATGGAAATCAGCCCCAGCATTTT. Translating gives CATSDGNQPQHF.